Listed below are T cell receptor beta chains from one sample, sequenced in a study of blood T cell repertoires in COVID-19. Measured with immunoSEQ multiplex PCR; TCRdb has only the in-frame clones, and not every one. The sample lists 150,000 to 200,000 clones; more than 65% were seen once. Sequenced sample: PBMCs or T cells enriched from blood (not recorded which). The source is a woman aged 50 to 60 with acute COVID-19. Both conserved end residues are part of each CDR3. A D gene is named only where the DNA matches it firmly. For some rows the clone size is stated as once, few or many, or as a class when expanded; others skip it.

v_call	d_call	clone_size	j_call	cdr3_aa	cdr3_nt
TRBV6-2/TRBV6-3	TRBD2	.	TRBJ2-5	CASSYSAGGPETQYF	TGTGCCAGCAGTTACTCAGCGGGGGGGCCGGAGACCCAGTACTTC
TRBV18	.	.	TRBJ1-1	CATYRGLNTEAFF	TGTGCCACTTACCGGGGTTTAAACACTGAAGCTTTCTTT
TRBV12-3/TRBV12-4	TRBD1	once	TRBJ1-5	CASSDRADQPQHF	TGTGCCAGCAGCGACAGGGCTGATCAGCCCCAGCATTTT
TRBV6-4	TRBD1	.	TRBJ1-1	CASSNSGQYNTEAFF	TGTGCCAGCAGCAACTCGGGACAGTACAACACTGAAGCTTTCTTT
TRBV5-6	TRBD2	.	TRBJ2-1	CASSSDGPSGGNNNEQFF	TGTGCCAGCAGCTCGGATGGGCCTAGCGGGGGAAATAACAATGAGCAGTTCTTC
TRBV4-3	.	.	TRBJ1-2	CASSQQGLGYTF	TGCGCCAGCAGCCAACAGGGGCTTGGCTACACCTTC
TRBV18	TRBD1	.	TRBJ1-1	CASSSREGTGYTEAFF	TGTGCCAGCTCATCTAGGGAGGGGACAGGGTACACTGAAGCTTTCTTT
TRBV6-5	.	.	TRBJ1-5	CASSFSRYSGQPQHF	TGTGCCAGCAGTTTTTCCAGGTATTCAGGGCAGCCCCAGCATTTT
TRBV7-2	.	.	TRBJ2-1	CASRLPPSGEQFF	TGTGCCAGCAGACTACCCCCTTCGGGAGAGCAGTTCTTC
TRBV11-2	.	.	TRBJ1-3	CASSLLPGQGGNTIYF	TGTGCCAGCAGCCTCCTCCCCGGCCAGGGCGGAAACACCATATATTTT
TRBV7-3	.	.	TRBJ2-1	CASSLMGGPYEQFF	TGTGCCAGCAGCTTAATGGGGGGGCCTTATGAGCAGTTCTTC
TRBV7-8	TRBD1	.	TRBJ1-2	CASSAGQPNLGGYTF	TGTGCCAGCAGCGCGGGACAGCCGAACCTCGGCGGCTACACCTTC
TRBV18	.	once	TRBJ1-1	CASSQVGPPNTEAFF	TGTGCCAGCTCACAAGTGGGGCCACCGAACACTGAAGCTTTCTTT
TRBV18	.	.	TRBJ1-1	CASSPRHVNTEAFF	TGTGCCAGCTCACCACGGCATGTGAACACTGAAGCTTTCTTT
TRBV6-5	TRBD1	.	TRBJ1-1	CASTTSGTGGTEAFF	TGTGCCAGCACTACCTCGGGGACAGGGGGCACTGAAGCTTTCTTT
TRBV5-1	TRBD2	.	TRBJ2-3	CASSLGSGGNTDTQYF	TGCGCCAGCAGCTTGGGAAGCGGGGGAAACACAGATACGCAGTATTTT
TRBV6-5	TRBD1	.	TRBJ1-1	CASRGQMNTEAFF	TGTGCCAGCAGGGGACAGATGAACACTGAAGCTTTCTTT
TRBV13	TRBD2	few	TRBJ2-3	CASSSGLAGAQRTDTQYF	TGTGCCAGCAGCTCAGGACTAGCGGGGGCCCAGCGCACAGATACGCAGTATTTT
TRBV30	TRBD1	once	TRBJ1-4	CAWSVGQAGEKLFF	TGTGCCTGGAGTGTAGGACAGGCTGGGGAAAAACTGTTTTTT
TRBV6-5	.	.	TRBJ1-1	CASSYSIGMANTEAFF	TGTGCCAGCAGTTACTCGATCGGGATGGCGAACACTGAAGCTTTCTTT
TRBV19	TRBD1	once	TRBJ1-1	CASKTGEERTEAFF	TGTGCCAGTAAAACAGGGGAGGAGAGGACTGAAGCTTTCTTT
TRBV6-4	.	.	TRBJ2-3	CASSDAAETDTQYF	TGTGCCAGCAGTGACGCAGCGGAGACAGATACGCAGTATTTT
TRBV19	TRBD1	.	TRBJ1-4	CASRRDRSNEKLFF	TGTGCCAGTAGACGGGACAGGTCTAATGAAAAACTGTTTTTT
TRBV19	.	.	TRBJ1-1	CASSLWGVMNTEAFF	TGTGCCAGTAGTCTATGGGGGGTAATGAACACTGAAGCTTTCTTT
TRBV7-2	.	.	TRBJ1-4	CASSPFRGTNEKLFF	TGTGCCAGCAGCCCTTTCCGGGGGACTAATGAAAAACTGTTTTTT
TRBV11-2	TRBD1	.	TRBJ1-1	CASSTDRSGEAFF	TGTGCCAGCAGCACGGACAGGTCGGGGGAAGCTTTCTTT
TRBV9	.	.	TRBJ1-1	CASSVARNTEAFF	TGTGCCAGCAGCGTAGCTAGGAACACTGAAGCTTTCTTT
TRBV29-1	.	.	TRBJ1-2	CSVEINQSGGYTF	TGCAGCGTTGAAATCAATCAATCAGGGGGCTACACCTTC
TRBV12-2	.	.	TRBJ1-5	CASRLALSRREQPQHF	TGTGCAAGTCGCTTAGCGCTCAGCAGGAGGGAACAGCCCCAGCATTTT
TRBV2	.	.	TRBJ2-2	CASNSIANTGELFF	TGTGCCAGCAACAGCATCGCGAACACCGGGGAGCTGTTTTTT
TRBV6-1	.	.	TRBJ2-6	CASSDKGAGANVLTF	TGTGCCAGCAGTGATAAAGGGGCAGGGGCCAACGTCCTGACTTTC
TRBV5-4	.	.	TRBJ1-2	CASSLAGGSLRGYGYTF	TGTGCCAGCAGCTTGGCCGGTGGCAGCCTACGGGGCTATGGCTACACCTTC
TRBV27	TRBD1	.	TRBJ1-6	CASSPPPGQGIRDSPLHF	TGTGCCAGCAGTCCGCCGCCCGGACAGGGTATTAGGGATTCACCCCTCCACTTT
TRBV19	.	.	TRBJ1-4	CASSIGGEGGGGKLFF	TGTGCCAGTAGTATAGGGGGTGAGGGGGGGGGAGGAAAACTGTTTTTT
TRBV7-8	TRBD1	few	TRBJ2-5	CASSTGQGNFQETQYF	TGTGCCAGCAGCACCGGACAGGGGAACTTCCAAGAGACCCAGTACTTC